This T cell receptor beta chain was obtained from a study of blood T cells in healthy people across ages. General study points: Greater diversity and more naive CD4+ cells were seen in long-lived donors than in aged donors. No one knew whether donors had CMV, which possibly confounded expanded clonotype changes.

This clonotype was seen at least ten times. The antigen remains unidentified. A sample-barcoded 5' primer and a J-beta primer mix were used in a second PCR of roughly 6 to 11 cycles. A tag from a template-switch adaptor with 12 random nucleotides marked each cDNA molecule. TCRdb itself ran the 5' RACE reads through MiXCR, one entry per CDR3 protein. Of approximately 680,000 distinct CDR3 sequences detected, roughly 32% appear once; the ten largest clones hold less than 20%. The sample, 9 to 10 milliliters of peripheral blood, was drawn from each donor. The junction had 8 bases not matched to a gene; V was cut back by 3 bases and J by 6 bases. Germline V CDR1 and CDR2: SGHTA, FQGTGA. This CDR3 spans 15 amino acids.

Material: blood. The sequence came from a woman of 80 years or more in good health. The chain has TRBV7-3 and TRBJ2-3; 8 bases are shared with TRBD2. CDR3 amino acids: CASSLGGGPMDTQYF. As DNA, the CDR3 is TGTGCCAGCAGCTTGGGCGGGGGGCCCATGGATACGCAGTATTTT.